Below are 14 T cell receptor beta chains sequenced from a single sample in a study of shared clonotypes between healthy human individuals. TCRdb's table, derived via immunoSEQ multiplex PCR, lists solely in-frame clones and lacks some. The repertoire holds approximately 470,000 clones, with around four fifths as singletons. Source material: PBMCs. The receptors originated from a woman aged 40 to 55 in good health. Some clones in this sample may be carry-over from other donors' samples.

This clone was seen a few times. The chain joins TRBV7-9 to TRBJ2-7, with TRBD1 as a possible D gene (6 bases). Germline lookup yields CDR1 SEHNR and CDR2 FQNEAQ (reference sequence). The CDR3 totals 14 residues. V lost 5 bases and J 0 bases, leaving 11 bases between the germline ends. Written as DNA, the CDR3 is TGTGCCAGCAGCCCCGACAGGAACTCCTACGAGCAGTACTTC. Encoded protein: CASSPDRNSYEQYF.

This clone was detected only once. This chain uses TRBV27 with TRBJ1-3, with a possible D match to TRBD1 (6 bases). The CDR3 length is 14 residues. Deletions cut 4 bases from V and 4 bases from J, with 11 bases between. Germline V gene data show CDR1 as MNHEY and CDR2 as SMNVEV (reference sequence). CDR3 in DNA: TGTGCCAGCAGTTCAGGGGTGTCCGGAAACACCATATATTTT. Its protein is CASSSGVSGNTIYF.

The V gene is TRBV27, the J gene TRBJ1-1, with TRBD1 as a possible D gene (6 bases). The CDR3 is made up of 14 amino acids. CDR1 is MNHEY and CDR2 is SMNVEV in the germline V gene (reference sequence). V shed 1 base and J shed 2 bases, with 8 bases lying between them. In DNA, the CDR3 is TGTGCCAGCAGTTTATGGGGGGCAAACACTGAAGCTTTCTTT. Protein sequence: CASSLWGANTEAFF.

The chain links TRBV6-1 to TRBJ1-2; a weak D match, TRBD1 (6 bases). The CDR3 has 13 amino acids. CDR1 MNHNS and CDR2 SASEGT come from the germline V gene. V was pared by 6 bases and J by 6 bases, with 14 bases between. This CDR3 is CASRTQGSHGYTF. CDR3 coding DNA: TGTGCCAGCAGGACCCAGGGGAGCCATGGCTACACCTTC.

This clone was seen more than once but under ten times. The chain links TRBV19 to TRBJ1-1, with 9 nucleotides matching TRBD1. This CDR3 contains 16 residues. J was trimmed by 6 bases and V by 5 bases; bases with no gene match: 13. Germline CDR1 and CDR2: LNHDA and SQIVND (reference sequence). CDR3 loop: CASSPVRTGANPEAFF. CDR3 nucleotide sequence: TGTGCCAGTAGTCCAGTTCGGACAGGGGCCAACCCTGAAGCTTTCTTT.

This clone was observed a few times. The V and J genes are TRBV6-5 and TRBJ2-1; TRBD2 is a possible D gene (5 bases). There are 15 residues in the CDR3. Trimming took off 6 bases at V and 6 bases at J, with 18 bases between the two ends. Germline assignment: CDR1 MNHEY and CDR2 SVGAGI. The CDR3 is CASSTKEDGANEQFF. The CDR3 DNA reads as TGTGCCAGCAGCACAAAGGAGGACGGAGCCAATGAGCAGTTCTTC.

DNA of the CDR3: TGTGCCAGCAGTGAAGACAGGCTTCGCAATGAGCAGTTCTTC. As protein: CASSEDRLRNEQFF. The rearrangement joins TRBV6-1 to TRBJ2-1; the D gene is possibly TRBD1 (5 bases). The length of the CDR3 is 14 residues. Per the germline V gene, CDR1 is MNHNS and CDR2 is SASEGT. The V end lost 1 base, the J end lost 6 bases, and 10 bases lay between the germline ends.

This chain connects TRBV18 to TRBJ2-3; 9 positions agree with TRBD2. The CDR3 is made up of 15 amino acids. V dropped 2 bases and J dropped 4; count of bases not matched to a gene: 4. CDR1 and CDR2 (germline): KGHSH, LQKENI. DNA of the CDR3: TGTGCCAGCTCACCAGGTGGACTAGCGCCAGATACGCAGTATTTT. Protein: CASSPGGLAPDTQYF.

The chain joins TRBV27 to TRBJ2-7; TRBD2 matches at 7 bases. CDR1 and CDR2 (germline): MNHEY, SMNVEV (reference sequence). J gave up 3 bases and V 0 bases, and 2 bases lay outside the gene matches. This CDR3 is built from 14 residues. CDR3 in amino acids: CASSLSVAGYEQYF. The CDR3 DNA follows: TGTGCCAGCAGTTTATCGGTAGCGGGCTACGAGCAGTACTTC.

This rearrangement joins TRBV28 to TRBJ1-5, with TRBD1 as a possible D gene (5 bases). The CDR3 loop spans 15 amino acids. Germline CDR1 is MDHEN and CDR2 is SYDVKM. Trimming stripped 1 base from V and 4 bases from J, with 11 bases between. CDR3 nucleotide sequence: TGTGCCAGCAGTTTATTCTGGGGCAGAAATCAGCCCCAGCATTTT. This sequence encodes CASSLFWGRNQPQHF.

The rearrangement uses TRBV20-1 and TRBJ1-1, with D unresolved. The germline V gene has CDR1 DFQATT and CDR2 SNEGSKA (reference sequence). With 3 bases removed from V and 2 bases from J, the gap between germline ends came to 4 bases. The CDR3 contains 11 residues. DNA for the CDR3: TGCAGTGCTAGCAGTAACACTGAAGCTTTCTTT. Translation: CSASSNTEAFF.

The chain recombines TRBV7-9 with TRBJ1-5; D remains ambiguous. The CDR3 totals 14 residues. Between the trimmed V and J ends, which lost 5 bases and 6 bases, there was a span of 14 bases. Germline V CDR1 and CDR2: SEHNR, FQNEAQ (reference sequence). CDR3 sequence (DNA): TGTGCCAGCAGCGCCGTTGGCGGCCCTCAGCCCCAGCATTTT. Protein: CASSAVGGPQPQHF.

This chain joins TRBV30 and TRBJ2-5; the D gene is possibly TRBD1 (6 bases). The germline gives CDR1 GTSNPN, CDR2 SVGIG (reference sequence). V lost 0 bases, J lost 5 bases, and 13 bases lay in between. The CDR3 is 14 residues long. CDR3: CAWSVLQGQETQYF. The CDR3 DNA reads as TGTGCCTGGAGTGTACTCCAGGGGCAGGAGACCCAGTACTTC.

The chain has TRBV30 and TRBJ2-7; D may be TRBD2 (5 bases). Germline V gives CDR1 GTSNPN, CDR2 SVGIG (reference sequence). The CDR3 has 14 amino acids. V dropped 2 bases and J dropped 2 bases, with 13 bases sitting between them. This CDR3 is CAWSSGIRTYEQYF. As DNA, the CDR3 is TGTGCCTGGAGTTCCGGGATCAGGACCTACGAGCAGTACTTC.